This TCR beta chain appears in the sequencing data of a study of shared clonotypes between healthy human individuals. Broader study findings: Depth was large, yet rarefaction showed that sorted-subset sequencing was incomplete. Relative to clonotypes present in all four donors, those not shared had lower generation probabilities.

The authors distributed each subset's genomic DNA evenly over several immunoSEQ plates. The table came from immunoSEQ multiplex PCR; TCRdb's copy has only in-frame clones and leaves some out. The sample has about 510,000 clones, almost 97% seen once. About this clone: Its antigen remains unidentified.

Germline assignment: CDR1 GTSNPN and CDR2 SVGIG (reference sequence). The ends were cut back, 0 bases at V and 6 bases at J, with 11 bases in the middle. The CDR3 contains 13 residues. This chain links TRBV30 with TRBJ2-5; perhaps TRBD1 as D (5 bases). This TCR derives from a woman between 25 and 40 years old in good health. Sequenced input: naive CD4+ T cells sorted from blood. The subset denotes: CD45RA+ positively selected. The CDR3 is CAWSVQAPQTQYF. The CDR3 nucleotides read TGTGCCTGGAGTGTACAGGCACCCCAGACCCAGTACTTC.